This is a list of T cell receptor beta chains from one sample in a study of shared clonotypes between healthy human individuals. Assay: immunoSEQ multiplex PCR; the TCRdb copy retains only in-frame clones and omits some. The sample shows around 2,000,000 clones, 85% to 95% of them seen only once. Sequences were obtained from naive CD8+ T cells from PBMCs. The source is a man between 18 and 35 years old in good health. Some clones in this sample may be carry-over from other donors' samples. Each CDR3 is given with its conserved first and last residue. Each record gives: clone size, J gene, V gene, D gene, CDR3 DNA, CDR3 protein. A D gene is named only where the DNA matches it firmly. Clone size is given for some rows only: seen once, a few or many times, or a class if the clone is expanded.

size: -
J: TRBJ1-3
V: TRBV7-9
D: TRBD1
DNA: TGTGCCAGCAGCTTCCCAGTAGGGACAGCTTGGAACACCATATATTTT
CDR3: CASSFPVGTAWNTIYF

size: -
J: TRBJ2-1
V: TRBV27
D: -
DNA: TGTGCCAGCAGTTTAAGAAACCCCCGTGGCGAAGGTGAGCAGTTCTTC
CDR3: CASSLRNPRGEGEQFF

size: -
J: TRBJ2-5
V: TRBV11-2
D: -
DNA: TGTGCCAGCAGCTTAGTTTTGCCGGCAGAGACCCAGTACTTC
CDR3: CASSLVLPAETQYF

size: -
J: TRBJ2-1
V: TRBV14
D: TRBD2
DNA: TGTGCCAGCAGCTTAACTAGCGGGAGATGGTATGAGCAGTTCTTC
CDR3: CASSLTSGRWYEQFF

size: -
J: TRBJ2-3
V: TRBV6-1
D: -
DNA: TGTGCCAGCAGGCAGGGTGTGAGGTCAGATACGCAGTATTTT
CDR3: CASRQGVRSDTQYF

size: -
J: TRBJ2-1
V: TRBV7-9
D: -
DNA: TGTGCCAGCAGCTCCAACAAGCAGGAGAATGAGCAGTTCTTC
CDR3: CASSSNKQENEQFF

size: -
J: TRBJ2-7
V: TRBV9
D: -
DNA: TGTGCCAGCAGCGTAGACGGCAGGGCCTACGAGCAGTACTTC
CDR3: CASSVDGRAYEQYF

size: -
J: TRBJ2-7
V: TRBV7-9
D: TRBD1
DNA: TGTGCCAGCAGCTCACGGACAGGGACCTACGAGCAGTACTTC
CDR3: CASSSRTGTYEQYF

size: -
J: TRBJ2-7
V: TRBV30
D: TRBD1
DNA: TGTGCCTGCTCCGGGACAGGAAAGTACGAGCAGTACTTC
CDR3: CACSGTGKYEQYF

size: -
J: TRBJ1-4
V: TRBV5-1
D: -
DNA: TGCGCCAGCAGCTTGACAGGGTCTCATGAAAAACTGTTTTTT
CDR3: CASSLTGSHEKLFF

size: -
J: TRBJ2-7
V: TRBV18
D: -
DNA: TGTGCCAGCTCACCACCCCAGGAAGCCTACGAGCAGTACTTC
CDR3: CASSPPQEAYEQYF

size: few
J: TRBJ1-1
V: TRBV27
D: -
DNA: TGTGCCAGCAGTTTAGGGGCGAGCACTGAAGCTTTCTTT
CDR3: CASSLGASTEAFF

size: once
J: TRBJ1-2
V: TRBV9
D: -
DNA: TGTGCCAGCAGCCTGGATCCGTGGCTTAACTATGGCTACACCTTC
CDR3: CASSLDPWLNYGYTF

size: -
J: TRBJ2-4
V: TRBV4-3
D: -
DNA: TGCGCCAGCAGCCAAACTGTAGATTTCGGGGAAAACATTCAGTACTTC
CDR3: CASSQTVDFGENIQYF

size: -
J: TRBJ2-2
V: TRBV4-3
D: TRBD1
DNA: TGCGCCAGCAGCCGCAGACAGGGGATCCCCGGGGAGCTGTTTTTT
CDR3: CASSRRQGIPGELFF

size: -
J: TRBJ2-3
V: TRBV7-2
D: TRBD1
DNA: TGTGCCAGCAGCTTGCAGGGGGCGCCGACAGATACGCAGTATTTT
CDR3: CASSLQGAPTDTQYF

size: -
J: TRBJ1-2
V: TRBV9
D: -
DNA: TGTGCCAGCAGCGTAGAAAGCGACAGGAGGAATGGCTACACCTTC
CDR3: CASSVESDRRNGYTF

size: -
J: TRBJ2-1
V: TRBV15
D: -
DNA: TGTGCCACCAGCACCTATAGCGAGAGTCCCTACAGCGATGAGCAGTTCTTC
CDR3: CATSTYSESPYSDEQFF

size: -
J: TRBJ1-5
V: TRBV18
D: -
DNA: TGTGCCAGCTCACCCGAGTGGGACAGCAATCAGCCCCAGCATTTT
CDR3: CASSPEWDSNQPQHF

size: -
J: TRBJ2-5
V: TRBV14
D: -
DNA: TGTGCCAGCAGCCAAGGAGGTGACCTTGACCAAGAGACCCAGTACTTC
CDR3: CASSQGGDLDQETQYF

size: -
J: TRBJ1-1
V: TRBV10-3
D: -
DNA: TGTGCCACCATCGGGGGTTTAAACACTGAAGCTTTCTTT
CDR3: CATIGGLNTEAFF

size: -
J: TRBJ2-1
V: TRBV2
D: TRBD2
DNA: TGTGCCAGCATCGGGAGGAGCTCCTACAATGAGCAGTTCTTC
CDR3: CASIGRSSYNEQFF

size: -
J: TRBJ2-6
V: TRBV27
D: TRBD1
DNA: TGTGCCAGCAGTTTGACAGGGATCCTTGGGGCCAACGTCCTGACTTTC
CDR3: CASSLTGILGANVLTF

size: -
J: TRBJ2-7
V: TRBV5-4
D: -
DNA: TGTGCCAGCAGCTCGCTAACAGACAGGCCGTCCTACGAGCAGTACTTC
CDR3: CASSSLTDRPSYEQYF

size: -
J: TRBJ2-7
V: TRBV30
D: TRBD1
DNA: TGTGCCTGGACTAACAGGGGAGCCTACGAGCAGTACTTC
CDR3: CAWTNRGAYEQYF

size: -
J: TRBJ1-5
V: TRBV19
D: -
DNA: TGTGCCAGTAGTTACCGGGGCGCCAATCAGCCCCAGCATTTT
CDR3: CASSYRGANQPQHF

size: -
J: TRBJ2-1
V: TRBV27
D: -
DNA: TGTGCCAGCAGTTACGAATCTAGCTCCTACAATGAGCAGTTCTTC
CDR3: CASSYESSSYNEQFF

size: once
J: TRBJ1-2
V: TRBV7-8
D: -
DNA: TGTGCCAGCAGCCCGCGGGCTACGAACTATGGCTACACCTTC
CDR3: CASSPRATNYGYTF

size: -
J: TRBJ2-7
V: TRBV7-8
D: -
DNA: TGTGCCAGCAGCCGTGGGGGCTCCTACGAGCAGTACTTC
CDR3: CASSRGGSYEQYF

size: -
J: TRBJ1-1
V: TRBV11-3
D: -
DNA: TGTGCCAGCAGCCCAAGAGGACAGCCCCAAGCTTTCTTT
CDR3: CASSPRGQPQAFF

size: -
J: TRBJ1-1
V: TRBV7-3
D: -
DNA: TGTGCCAGCAGCTCTACAAGGAACACTGAAGCTTTCTTT
CDR3: CASSSTRNTEAFF

size: -
J: TRBJ2-7
V: TRBV10-3
D: -
DNA: TGTGCCATCAGCCCGGACAGCTCCTACGAGCAGTACTTC
CDR3: CAISPDSSYEQYF

size: -
J: TRBJ1-2
V: TRBV28
D: -
DNA: TGTGCCAGCAGTTCCTCCCGACGGAGCGGCTACACCTTC
CDR3: CASSSSRRSGYTF

size: -
J: TRBJ2-7
V: TRBV27
D: -
DNA: TGTGCCAGCAGTCCGGGGAGGAGCTACGAGCAGTACTTC
CDR3: CASSPGRSYEQYF

size: few
J: TRBJ1-1
V: TRBV10-1
D: -
DNA: TGCGCCAGCAGTGAAAGAGGGAAGACTGAAGCTTTCTTT
CDR3: CASSERGKTEAFF

size: -
J: TRBJ2-2
V: TRBV27
D: -
DNA: TGTGCCAGCAGTTTATTTCAGACGAACACCGGGGAGCTGTTTTTT
CDR3: CASSLFQTNTGELFF

size: -
J: TRBJ1-5
V: TRBV6-5
D: -
DNA: TGTGCCAGCAGTACACTGGGCCAAAATCAGCCCCAGCATTTT
CDR3: CASSTLGQNQPQHF

size: -
J: TRBJ2-1
V: TRBV5-6
D: -
DNA: TGTGCCAGCAGCTTGTTTAGACCAGTGGGGATCGGCTCCTACAATGAGCAGTTCTTC
CDR3: CASSLFRPVGIGSYNEQFF

size: -
J: TRBJ2-2
V: TRBV13
D: TRBD2
DNA: TGTGCCAGCAGCATCGGACTAGCGGGACCCGGGGAGCTGTTTTTT
CDR3: CASSIGLAGPGELFF

size: -
J: TRBJ2-7
V: TRBV6-5
D: TRBD1
DNA: TGTGCCAGCAGTTACTCGAGACAGGGGACATATAACGAGCAGTACTTC
CDR3: CASSYSRQGTYNEQYF